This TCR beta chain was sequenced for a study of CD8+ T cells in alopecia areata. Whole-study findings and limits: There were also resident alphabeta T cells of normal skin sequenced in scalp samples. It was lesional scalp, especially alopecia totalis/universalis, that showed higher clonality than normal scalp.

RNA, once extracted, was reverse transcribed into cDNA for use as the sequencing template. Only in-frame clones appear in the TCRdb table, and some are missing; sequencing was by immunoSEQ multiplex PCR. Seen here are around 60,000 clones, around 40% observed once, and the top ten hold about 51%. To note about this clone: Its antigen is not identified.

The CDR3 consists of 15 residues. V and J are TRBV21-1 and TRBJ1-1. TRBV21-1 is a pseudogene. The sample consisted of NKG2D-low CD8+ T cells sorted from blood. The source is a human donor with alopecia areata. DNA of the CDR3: TGTGCCAGCAGCAAAGACGCGGGGCGGTACACTGAAGCTTTCTTT. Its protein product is CASSKDAGRYTEAFF.